Listed below are T cell receptor beta chains from one sample, sequenced in a study of Ad26.COV2.S vaccination and SARS-CoV-2 variants. Data came from immunoSEQ multiplex PCR; TCRdb stores just in-frame clones and leaves some out. The table has about 330,000 clones, roughly nine tenths seen once; the top ten hold 5.5%. This material consisted of peripheral blood, taken in a trial of Ad26.COV2.S vaccine versus placebo. These receptors came from a person aged 18-60 years who received the Ad26.COV2.S COVID-19 vaccine or a placebo. Both conserved end residues are part of each CDR3. The D gene is left open where the match is weak. Size is omitted from some rows. Given values are once, few, many or a class for expanded clones.

d_gene	abundance	v_gene	j_gene	CDR3nt	CDR3aa
-	-	TRBV13	TRBJ2-4	TGTGCCAGCAGCTTCACTGGACCTGGGGGCATTCAGTACTTC	CASSFTGPGGIQYF
TRBD1	-	TRBV3-1/TRBV3-2	TRBJ1-2	TGTGCCAGCAGCCGACAGGGGGCGGCCTATGGCTACACCTTC	CASSRQGAAYGYTF
TRBD1	-	TRBV7-9	TRBJ1-1	TGTGCCAGCAGCTGGGGGACAGGGGGCGGTACTGAAGCTTTCTTT	CASSWGTGGGTEAFF
-	-	TRBV19	TRBJ1-5	TGTGCCAGTAGTATCTTCCCGGGGAGAGGGAGCAATCAGCCCCAGCATTTT	CASSIFPGRGSNQPQHF
-	-	TRBV11-2	TRBJ1-5	TGTGCCAGCAGCCCTCGTCCGGACTTCAATCAGCCCCAGCATTTT	CASSPRPDFNQPQHF
-	-	TRBV13	TRBJ2-3	TGTGCCAGCAGCCCTTCCTCCAACATATATAGCACAGATACGCAGTATTTT	CASSPSSNIYSTDTQYF
TRBD2	-	TRBV5-1	TRBJ2-1	TGCGCCAGCAAGAGCGGGAGGCCCGTGGGGGCGGGGAATGAGCAGTTCTTC	CASKSGRPVGAGNEQFF
-	-	TRBV27	TRBJ2-2	TGTGCCAGCAGTTTTTTGGAGGCGAACACCGGGGAGCTGTTTTTT	CASSFLEANTGELFF
-	once	TRBV11-3	TRBJ2-2	TGTGCCAGCAGCTCCCCAGGGTTTTGGGGCACCGGGGAGCTGTTTTTT	CASSSPGFWGTGELFF
-	-	TRBV19	TRBJ1-2	TGTGCCAGTAGTTCCCGCGGGACGCGGGGCTACACCTTC	CASSSRGTRGYTF
-	once	TRBV7-9	TRBJ2-2	TGTGCCAGCAGCCCCGGGACCCTCGCGAACACCGGGGAGCTGTTTTTT	CASSPGTLANTGELFF
-	-	TRBV6-5	TRBJ1-1	TGTGCCAGCAGTTGGCGGGATTTGAACACTGAAGCTTTCTTT	CASSWRDLNTEAFF
TRBD1	-	TRBV18	TRBJ1-2	TGTGCCAGCTCACCGACAGGGGGCCTTCTCAACGCGCGGGGCTACACCTTC	CASSPTGGLLNARGYTF
TRBD2	-	TRBV9	TRBJ2-5	TGTGCCAGCAGCGAGGGGGAAATTAGCGGGAAGACCCAGTACTTC	CASSEGEISGKTQYF
-	-	TRBV3-1/TRBV3-2	TRBJ1-1	TGTGCCAGCAGCCAAGCGGGTCGGGCAATCACTGAAGCTTTCTTT	CASSQAGRAITEAFF
-	-	TRBV29-1	TRBJ1-2	TGCAACCCCGGTGGGGGGAACTATGGCTACACCTTC	CNPGGGNYGYTF
-	-	TRBV12-3/TRBV12-4	TRBJ1-2	TGTGCCAGCAGTTTACTAGCTAACTATGGCTACACCTTC	CASSLLANYGYTF
TRBD2	-	TRBV7-2	TRBJ2-1	TGTGCCAGCAGCCGGGGACTAGCGGGATTAGGAGAGCAGTTCTTC	CASSRGLAGLGEQFF
-	-	TRBV6-6	TRBJ1-2	TGTGCCAGCAGTTATCCCGGGGCCGTGGTCTATGGCTACACCTTC	CASSYPGAVVYGYTF
-	once	TRBV9	TRBJ2-3	TGTGCCAGCAGCCCGCTGACCGGTTATAGCACAGATACGCAGTATTTT	CASSPLTGYSTDTQYF
TRBD1	-	TRBV27	TRBJ1-1	TGTGCCAGCAGCACAGGGGGCTGGAACACTGAAGCTTTCTTT	CASSTGGWNTEAFF
-	-	TRBV9	TRBJ2-1	TGTGCCAGCAGCGGGTCATCTTACTACAATGAGCAGTTCTTC	CASSGSSYYNEQFF
-	-	TRBV7-2	TRBJ1-2	TGTGCCAGCAGCTTAGACGGAGTCGGTATCTATGGCTACACCTTC	CASSLDGVGIYGYTF
TRBD1	many	TRBV7-2	TRBJ1-1	TGTGCCAGCAGCAAGACAGGGGTTCATGAAGGGTTAAACACTGAAGCTTTCTTT	CASSKTGVHEGLNTEAFF
-	-	TRBV6-5	TRBJ1-5	TGTGCCAGCAGTTACTCGAGCCCAGGGAACAAGCCCCAGCATTTT	CASSYSSPGNKPQHF
-	-	TRBV5-1	TRBJ2-3	TGCGCCAGCAGCCTCAGCGTGCGTTCCTTCACAGATACGCAGTATTTT	CASSLSVRSFTDTQYF
-	-	TRBV5-1	TRBJ2-3	TGCGCCAGCAGCCCAGCCGACTTCACAGATACGCAGTATTTT	CASSPADFTDTQYF
-	-	TRBV6-2/TRBV6-3	TRBJ2-1	TGTGCCAGCAGTTACTCTAAGGGTGAGGTATACAATGAGCAGTTCTTC	CASSYSKGEVYNEQFF
-	-	TRBV6-2/TRBV6-3	TRBJ1-1	TGTGCCAGCAGTTACGGGGCAGGCACTGTGGCTTTCTTT	CASSYGAGTVAFF
-	-	TRBV5-5	TRBJ2-7	TGTGCCAGCAGCTTGGCCCCTCAGGGGACCTACGAGCAGTACTTC	CASSLAPQGTYEQYF
TRBD1	-	TRBV6-5	TRBJ1-2	TGTGCCAGCAGTTCCGGGACAGGGGAGAACCCTAATGGCTACACCTTC	CASSSGTGENPNGYTF
-	-	TRBV4-3	TRBJ2-1	TGCGCCAGCAGCCACCTTGGGAGGAATGAGCAGTTCTTC	CASSHLGRNEQFF
TRBD1	-	TRBV10-2	TRBJ1-2	TGCGCCAGCAGTGAGTCGGGACAGGTGACAATGGGGAAATATGGCTACACCTTC	CASSESGQVTMGKYGYTF
-	-	TRBV7-9	TRBJ2-1	TGTGCCAGCAGCCCAAGGTCCGATCGGTACAATGAGCAGTTCTTC	CASSPRSDRYNEQFF
-	once	TRBV29-1	TRBJ2-3	TGCAGCGTTGAAGCCCTAGAGGCCTCCACAGATACGCAGTATTTT	CSVEALEASTDTQYF
TRBD2	-	TRBV9	TRBJ2-3	TGTGCCAGCAGTAGCGGGAGCTCGGCAGATACGCAGTATTTT	CASSSGSSADTQYF
TRBD1	once	TRBV4-3	TRBJ1-1	TGCGCCAGCAGCCAGGGGACAGAGAACACTGAAGCTTTCTTT	CASSQGTENTEAFF
-	-	TRBV5-1	TRBJ1-5	TGCGCCAGCAGCTTGGATTTTAATCAGCCCCAGCATTTT	CASSLDFNQPQHF
-	-	TRBV7-2	TRBJ1-4	TGTGCCAGCAGCTTAGCGAGCCCAGGTTCAAAACTGTTTTTT	CASSLASPGSKLFF
TRBD1	-	TRBV5-1	TRBJ1-3	TGCGCCAGCAGCTTGGGTACAGGGGGCTCTGGAAACACCATATATTTT	CASSLGTGGSGNTIYF
-	-	TRBV5-6	TRBJ1-1	TGTGCCAGCGAAGAAATGGGGCTCACTGAAGCTTTCTTT	CASEEMGLTEAFF